A selection of T cell receptor beta chains follows, all from one sample in a study of control samples from healthy donors and cancer patients. Clones were read by immunoSEQ multiplex PCR, and TCRdb kept only the in-frame ones, dropping some. The sample consists of 63,000 or so clones, over 70% of them appearing once. Sequenced material: blood. The receptor set was obtained from a man over 45 in good health. CDR3s include the opening cysteine and the closing phenylalanine or tryptophan. A D gene is named only where the DNA matches it firmly. Rows give clone size only sometimes, using once, few, many, or a class for an expanded clone.

cdr3_nt: TGTGCCAGCAGCTTAGACCCAACCCATCGAACAGATACGCAGTATTTT
cdr3_aa: CASSLDPTHRTDTQYF
d_call: NA
v_call: TRBV7-8
clone_size: NA
j_call: TRBJ2-3
cdr3_length: 16

cdr3_nt: TGTGCTAGTGGTTCCCAGAGGGACAGGGGCACATCCTCTGGAAACACCATATATTTT
cdr3_aa: CASGSQRDRGTSSGNTIYF
d_call: TRBD1
v_call: TRBV12-5
clone_size: NA
j_call: TRBJ1-3
cdr3_length: 19

cdr3_nt: TGTGCCACCAGCAGAGATCGGGGCTCCTACGAGCAGTACTTC
cdr3_aa: CATSRDRGSYEQYF
d_call: NA
v_call: TRBV15
clone_size: NA
j_call: TRBJ2-7
cdr3_length: 14

cdr3_nt: TGTGCCAGCAGTTATCCCCGGACTAGCGGGAGTCCGAGCTCCTACAATGAGCAGTTCTTC
cdr3_aa: CASSYPRTSGSPSSYNEQFF
d_call: TRBD2
v_call: TRBV6-2/TRBV6-3
clone_size: NA
j_call: TRBJ2-1
cdr3_length: 20

cdr3_nt: TGTGCCAGTAGTATCCGCACCAACTATGGCTACACCTTC
cdr3_aa: CASSIRTNYGYTF
d_call: NA
v_call: TRBV19
clone_size: once
j_call: TRBJ1-2
cdr3_length: 13

cdr3_nt: TGTGCCAGCAGACCCGTTAGCGGGAGGGCCGGTGAGCAGTTCTTC
cdr3_aa: CASRPVSGRAGEQFF
d_call: TRBD2
v_call: TRBV7-2
clone_size: NA
j_call: TRBJ2-1
cdr3_length: 15

cdr3_nt: TGTGCCAGCAGCACCATAGCGGGAGGGTACAATGAGCAGTTCTTC
cdr3_aa: CASSTIAGGYNEQFF
d_call: TRBD2
v_call: TRBV9
clone_size: NA
j_call: TRBJ2-1
cdr3_length: 15

cdr3_nt: TGCGCCAGCAGTCAATCGAGGGGGGGACTAGCGGGAGAGGGGTCCTACAATGAGCAGTTCTTC
cdr3_aa: CASSQSRGGLAGEGSYNEQFF
d_call: TRBD2
v_call: TRBV23-1
clone_size: NA
j_call: TRBJ2-1
cdr3_length: 21

cdr3_nt: TGTGCCAGCAGCCGGGACTCTGGAAACACCATATATTTT
cdr3_aa: CASSRDSGNTIYF
d_call: NA
v_call: TRBV7-4
clone_size: NA
j_call: TRBJ1-3
cdr3_length: 13

cdr3_nt: TGTGCCTGGGTTGGAAACACCATATATTTT
cdr3_aa: CAWVGNTIYF
d_call: NA
v_call: TRBV30
clone_size: few
j_call: TRBJ1-3
cdr3_length: 10

cdr3_nt: TGTGCCAGCAGCTTAGGTGATACCGGGGATGAAAAACTGTTTTTT
cdr3_aa: CASSLGDTGDEKLFF
d_call: NA
v_call: TRBV7-9
clone_size: NA
j_call: TRBJ1-4
cdr3_length: 15

cdr3_nt: TGTGCCAGCACCGATCCCCGACTGGCGGGTAATGAGCAGTTCTTC
cdr3_aa: CASTDPRLAGNEQFF
d_call: NA
v_call: TRBV7-2
clone_size: NA
j_call: TRBJ2-1
cdr3_length: 15

cdr3_nt: TGTGCCAGCAGTTACCGCGGGAGCCTCTGGTCGGACAATGAGCAGTTCTTC
cdr3_aa: CASSYRGSLWSDNEQFF
d_call: TRBD2
v_call: TRBV6-2/TRBV6-3
clone_size: NA
j_call: TRBJ2-1
cdr3_length: 17

cdr3_nt: TGTGCCAGCACTATAGGGAGCTCCTATAATTCACCCCTCCACTTT
cdr3_aa: CASTIGSSYNSPLHF
d_call: NA
v_call: TRBV28
clone_size: NA
j_call: TRBJ1-6
cdr3_length: 15

cdr3_nt: TGCGCCAGCAGCTTGGACTGGGCAGGACAATATGGCTACACCTTC
cdr3_aa: CASSLDWAGQYGYTF
d_call: NA
v_call: TRBV5-1
clone_size: NA
j_call: TRBJ1-2
cdr3_length: 15

cdr3_nt: TGTGCCAGCAGCGCGAGACAGGGCCAAGAGACCCAGTACTTC
cdr3_aa: CASSARQGQETQYF
d_call: TRBD1
v_call: TRBV9
clone_size: NA
j_call: TRBJ2-5
cdr3_length: 14

cdr3_nt: TGCGCCAGCAGCCAAGTTCCGGCGGTAGGGACTGAAGCTTTCTTT
cdr3_aa: CASSQVPAVGTEAFF
d_call: NA
v_call: TRBV4-3
clone_size: once
j_call: TRBJ1-1
cdr3_length: 15

cdr3_nt: TGCGCCAGCAGCCAAGGACAGACTCAGAGGAACGAGCAGTACTTC
cdr3_aa: CASSQGQTQRNEQYF
d_call: NA
v_call: TRBV4-1
clone_size: few
j_call: TRBJ2-7
cdr3_length: 15

cdr3_nt: TGTGCCAGCAGTCCGCCTAGCGGGGGGGCCGCAGATACGCAGTATTTT
cdr3_aa: CASSPPSGGAADTQYF
d_call: TRBD2
v_call: TRBV5-4
clone_size: NA
j_call: TRBJ2-3
cdr3_length: 16

cdr3_nt: TGTGCCAGCAACGGAAGAACAGGGTTTCGATCAGGAAACACCATATATTTT
cdr3_aa: CASNGRTGFRSGNTIYF
d_call: NA
v_call: TRBV7-9
clone_size: once
j_call: TRBJ1-3
cdr3_length: 17

cdr3_nt: TGCGCCAGCAGCCCGGCGGCAGGGGGCCTTGGCTACACCTTC
cdr3_aa: CASSPAAGGLGYTF
d_call: TRBD1
v_call: TRBV5-1
clone_size: NA
j_call: TRBJ1-2
cdr3_length: 14

cdr3_nt: TGTGCCAGCAGCTTAGACGCGGGAGCGGCAGATACGCAGTATTTT
cdr3_aa: CASSLDAGAADTQYF
d_call: TRBD2
v_call: TRBV7-9
clone_size: NA
j_call: TRBJ2-3
cdr3_length: 15

cdr3_nt: TGCGCCAGCAGCCAAGGGGGGACAGGGAGTTACGAGCAGTACTTC
cdr3_aa: CASSQGGTGSYEQYF
d_call: TRBD1
v_call: TRBV4-1
clone_size: NA
j_call: TRBJ2-7
cdr3_length: 15

cdr3_nt: TGCGCCAGCAGCCAAGCACCCCAGGGGGCTTTTACGCAGTATTTT
cdr3_aa: CASSQAPQGAFTQYF
d_call: TRBD1
v_call: TRBV4-1
clone_size: NA
j_call: TRBJ2-3
cdr3_length: 15

cdr3_nt: TGCAGCGCCTCGACAGGGGTAGGGAACACTGAAGCTTTCTTT
cdr3_aa: CSASTGVGNTEAFF
d_call: TRBD1
v_call: TRBV29-1
clone_size: NA
j_call: TRBJ1-1
cdr3_length: 14

cdr3_nt: TGTGCCAGCAGCTTAGCAGGGCAGGGTAAATCTGGCTACACCTTC
cdr3_aa: CASSLAGQGKSGYTF
d_call: NA
v_call: TRBV7-6
clone_size: many
j_call: TRBJ1-2
cdr3_length: 15

cdr3_nt: TGTGCCAGCACCACTGGCACAGATACGCAGTATTTT
cdr3_aa: CASTTGTDTQYF
d_call: NA
v_call: TRBV2
clone_size: NA
j_call: TRBJ2-3
cdr3_length: 12

cdr3_nt: TGCGCCAGCAGCCCCTGGGGTTCACAGGGGTCGGGCACCGGGGAGCTGTTTTTT
cdr3_aa: CASSPWGSQGSGTGELFF
d_call: TRBD1
v_call: TRBV5-1
clone_size: NA
j_call: TRBJ2-2
cdr3_length: 18

cdr3_nt: TGTGCCAGCAGCTTAATGGACAGGGGGTTAGCTAACTATGGCTACACCTTC
cdr3_aa: CASSLMDRGLANYGYTF
d_call: TRBD1
v_call: TRBV5-6
clone_size: NA
j_call: TRBJ1-2
cdr3_length: 17

cdr3_nt: TGCAGCGTTGAAGGCGACGGTGCGACTGAAGCTTTCTTT
cdr3_aa: CSVEGDGATEAFF
d_call: NA
v_call: TRBV29-1
clone_size: once
j_call: TRBJ1-1
cdr3_length: 13

cdr3_nt: TGTGCCAGCAGCCAAGATCAGTGGACCTACGAGCAGTACTTC
cdr3_aa: CASSQDQWTYEQYF
d_call: NA
v_call: TRBV14
clone_size: NA
j_call: TRBJ2-7
cdr3_length: 14

cdr3_nt: TGTGCCAGCAGGGACCAGGGGGCAATAACTGAAGCTTTCTTT
cdr3_aa: CASRDQGAITEAFF
d_call: TRBD1
v_call: TRBV7-9
clone_size: once
j_call: TRBJ1-1
cdr3_length: 14

cdr3_nt: TGTGCCAGCAGCTTAAGGACTAGCGGGGTCTACGAGCAGTACTTC
cdr3_aa: CASSLRTSGVYEQYF
d_call: TRBD2
v_call: TRBV5-4
clone_size: NA
j_call: TRBJ2-7
cdr3_length: 15

cdr3_nt: TGTGCCAGCAGTTTTTCCTCGAATGAGCAGTTCTTC
cdr3_aa: CASSFSSNEQFF
d_call: NA
v_call: TRBV2
clone_size: NA
j_call: TRBJ2-1
cdr3_length: 12

cdr3_nt: TGTGCCAGCAGCGTAGGAGCCAGCGGGAGGGATGGTGGTGAGCAGTTCTTC
cdr3_aa: CASSVGASGRDGGEQFF
d_call: TRBD2
v_call: TRBV9
clone_size: NA
j_call: TRBJ2-1
cdr3_length: 17

cdr3_nt: TGTGCCAGCAGGTGGGGCAGGGTCGATACGTTTCCCAGGCCCTATGGCTACACCTTC
cdr3_aa: CASRWGRVDTFPRPYGYTF
d_call: NA
v_call: TRBV28
clone_size: NA
j_call: TRBJ1-2
cdr3_length: 19

cdr3_nt: TGTGCCAGCAGCTTAGCTGGGGACAGCTCGGCCAACCCTAGGGGCTACACCTTC
cdr3_aa: CASSLAGDSSANPRGYTF
d_call: TRBD1
v_call: TRBV7-2
clone_size: NA
j_call: TRBJ1-2
cdr3_length: 18